This TCR beta chain was found in a study of T cell responses to AZD1222 COVID-19 vaccine. Using immunoSEQ multiplex PCR, the repertoire was profiled, and TCRdb retains in-frame clones only, with some absent. This sample yields about 120,000 clones, of which about nine tenths are seen a single time; about 1.1% belongs to the top ten. The V gene lost 2 bases and the J gene lost 5 bases, with 8 bases spanning the gap. In germline, CDR1 is MRHNA, CDR2 SNTAGT. This CDR3 has 13 residues. This sequence joins TRBV6-4 and TRBJ2-3; no definite D call. This receptor was taken from an adult who received the AZD1222 COVID-19 vaccine. Sequencing used peripheral blood, obtained 28 days after the second AZD1222 dose. CDR3 sequence reads: CASSDGEVDTQYF. In nucleotides, the CDR3 is TGTGCCAGCAGTGACGGCGAGGTAGATACGCAGTATTTT.